Shown below are 7 T cell receptor beta chains from a single sample sequenced in a study of T cells in Graves' hyperthyroidism and ophthalmopathy. RNA transcripts served as the template for amplifying TCR beta CDR3 regions. A first-round RT-PCR of the TCR CDR3 used the HTBI primer set. MiXCR was run by TCRdb on the multiplex PCR reads, yielding one entry per CDR3 protein. The sample includes over 350,000 distinct CDR3 sequences, 11% to 15% of them seen just once. The sequenced sample was blood. Source of these receptors: a man aged 45 to 65 with Graves' ophthalmopathy.

This clonotype occurred many times. This chain connects TRBV5-5 to TRBJ2-1; no reliable D call. This CDR3 comprises 15 residues. V dropped 1 base and J dropped 3 bases, with 11 bases sitting between them. Per the germline V gene, CDR1 is SGHKS and CDR2 is YYEKEE (reference sequence). In DNA form, the CDR3 reads TGTGCCAGCAGCTTGTCGGCCCTAAACTACAATGAGCAGTTCTTC. Its protein product is CASSLSALNYNEQFF.

There are many counts of this clonotype. This chain connects TRBV2 to TRBJ2-3; 14 bases fit TRBD2. The V and J ends lost 8 bases and 6 bases, in that order; junction bases with no gene match: 10. The CDR3 totals 16 residues. Germline CDR1 reads SNHLY; CDR2 reads FYNNEI. Written as DNA, the CDR3 is TGTGCCAGCGTTCCTACCGGGACTAGCGGGAGTGATACGCAGTATTTT. It is translated as CASVPTGTSGSDTQYF.

On this clonotype itself: A much larger clone is a single base away; this may be a read error. The chain combines TRBV3-1 with TRBJ2-2; D uncertain. CDR3 length: 13 residues. Germline-derived CDR1 and CDR2 are LGHDT and YNNKEL (reference sequence). V was cut by 1 base and J by 6 bases, with 6 bases left in between. Here the CDR3 DNA reads TGTGCCAGCAGCCAAGCTTCTGCCGGGGAGCTGTTTTTT. Residues: CASSQASAGELFF.

At least ten counts were recorded for this clonotype. The V and J genes are TRBV11-3 and TRBJ2-7, with D possibly being TRBD2 (6 bases). Germline CDR1 and CDR2: SGHNT and YENEEA. Trimming shortened V by 6 bases and J by 1 base, and 19 bases separated the two germline ends. The CDR3 runs to 16 residues. CDR3 loop: CASRENGGMDSYEQYF. The CDR3 nucleotides are TGTGCCAGCAGGGAGAATGGCGGGATGGATTCCTACGAGCAGTACTTC. Complete variable domain (other parts from reference TRBV11-3 and TRBJ2-7): EAGVVQSPRYKIIEKKQPVAFWCNPISGHNTLYWYLQNLGQGPELLIRYENEEAVDDSQLPKDRFSAERLKGVDSTLKIQPAELGDSAVYLCASRENGGMDSYEQYFGPGTRLTVT.

The V call is TRBV2, the J call TRBJ1-1; D is unclear. Trimming removed 8 bases at V and 0 bases at J, with 7 bases between. CDR1 SNHLY and CDR2 FYNNEI come from the germline V gene. The CDR3 totals 12 residues. The CDR3 coding sequence is TGTGCCAGCGAGGGCATGAACACTGAAGCTTTCTTT. This sequence encodes CASEGMNTEAFF.

This clonotype has at least ten counts. V and J are TRBV28 and TRBJ2-3; D possibly corresponds to TRBD2 (5 bases). CDR1 is MDHEN and CDR2 is SYDVKM in the germline V gene. With 6 bases removed from V and 3 bases from J, the gap between germline ends came to 31 bases. CDR3 size: 20 residues. The CDR3, as DNA: TGTGCCAGCAGCCCCGAACTACTAGTTTCGGTGGCCGAAACAACAGATACGCAGTATTTT. Amino acids: CASSPELLVSVAETTDTQYF.

This clonotype appeared many times. The chain employs TRBV5-8 and TRBJ1-1; the match to TRBD1 covers 7 bases. Losses at the gene ends were 4 bases for V and 5 bases for J; bases not matched to a gene: 5. The CDR3 is made up of 13 amino acids. CDR1 and CDR2 (germline): SGHTS, YDEGEE. This chain's CDR3 is CASSQPGGTEAFF. CDR3 nucleotides: TGTGCCAGCAGCCAACCAGGGGGAACTGAAGCTTTCTTT.